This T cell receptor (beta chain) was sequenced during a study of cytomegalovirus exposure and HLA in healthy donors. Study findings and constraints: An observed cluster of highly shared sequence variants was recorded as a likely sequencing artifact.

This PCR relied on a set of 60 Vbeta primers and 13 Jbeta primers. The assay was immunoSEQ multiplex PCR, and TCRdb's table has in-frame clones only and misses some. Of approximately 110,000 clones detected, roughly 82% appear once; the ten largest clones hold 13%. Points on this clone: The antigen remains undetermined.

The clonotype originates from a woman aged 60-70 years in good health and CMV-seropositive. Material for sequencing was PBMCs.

CDR3 DNA sequence: TGCGCCAGCAGCGCCTCATTTCCGGGACATTCCTTGAACACTGAAGCTTTCTTT. Its protein is CASSASFPGHSLNTEAFF. The rearrangement links TRBV5-1 to TRBJ1-1, with a tentative D call TRBD1 (6 bases). There are 18 residues in the CDR3. Between the trimmed V and J ends, which lost 4 bases and 0 bases, there was a span of 22 bases. Per germline, CDR1 SGHRS and CDR2 YFSETQ.